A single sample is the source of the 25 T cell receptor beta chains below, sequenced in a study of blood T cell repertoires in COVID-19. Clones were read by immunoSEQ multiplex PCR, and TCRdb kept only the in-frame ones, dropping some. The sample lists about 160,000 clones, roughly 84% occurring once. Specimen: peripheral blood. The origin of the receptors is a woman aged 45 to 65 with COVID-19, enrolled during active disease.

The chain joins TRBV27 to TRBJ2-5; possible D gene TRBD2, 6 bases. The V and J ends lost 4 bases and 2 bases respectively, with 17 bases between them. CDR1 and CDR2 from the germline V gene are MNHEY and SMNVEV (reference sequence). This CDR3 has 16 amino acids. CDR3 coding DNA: TGTGCCAGCAGTTATTCCGGAGGGATGAGGCAAGAGACCCAGTACTTC. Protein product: CASSYSGGMRQETQYF.

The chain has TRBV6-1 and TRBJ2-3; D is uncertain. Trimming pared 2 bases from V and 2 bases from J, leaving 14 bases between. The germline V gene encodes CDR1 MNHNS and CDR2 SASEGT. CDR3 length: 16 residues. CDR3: CASSEKENWYTDTQYF. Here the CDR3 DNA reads TGTGCCAGCAGTGAAAAGGAGAATTGGTACACAGATACGCAGTATTTT.

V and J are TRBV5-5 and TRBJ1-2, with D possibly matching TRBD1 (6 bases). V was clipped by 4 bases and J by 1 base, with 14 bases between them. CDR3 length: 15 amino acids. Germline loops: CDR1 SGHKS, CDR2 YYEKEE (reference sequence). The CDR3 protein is CASSPGQPRNYGYTF. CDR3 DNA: TGTGCCAGCAGCCCCGGACAGCCACGTAACTATGGCTACACCTTC.

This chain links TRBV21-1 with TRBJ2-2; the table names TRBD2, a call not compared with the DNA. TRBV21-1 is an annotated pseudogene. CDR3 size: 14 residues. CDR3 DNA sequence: TGTGCCAGCGATACCGGACTATCCACCGGGGAGCTGTTTTTT. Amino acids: CASDTGLSTGELFF.

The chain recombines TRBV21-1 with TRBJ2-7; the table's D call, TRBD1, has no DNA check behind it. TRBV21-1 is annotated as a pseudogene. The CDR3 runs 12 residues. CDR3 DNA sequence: TGTGCCAGCAGGGAGGGACAGGTTGAGCAGTACTTC. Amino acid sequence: CASREGQVEQYF.

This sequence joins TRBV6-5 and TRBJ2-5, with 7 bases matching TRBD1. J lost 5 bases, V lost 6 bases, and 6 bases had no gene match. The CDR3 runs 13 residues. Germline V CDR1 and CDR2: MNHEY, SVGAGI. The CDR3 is CASRGQFLETQYF. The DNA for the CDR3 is TGTGCCAGCAGGGGACAGTTTTTGGAGACCCAGTACTTC.

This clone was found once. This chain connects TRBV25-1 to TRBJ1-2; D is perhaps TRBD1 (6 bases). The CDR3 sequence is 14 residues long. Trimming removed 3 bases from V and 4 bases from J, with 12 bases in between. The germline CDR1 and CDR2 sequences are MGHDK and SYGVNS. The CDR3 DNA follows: TGTGCCAGCAGTGACGTAACAGGGATCTATGGCTACACCTTC. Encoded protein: CASSDVTGIYGYTF.

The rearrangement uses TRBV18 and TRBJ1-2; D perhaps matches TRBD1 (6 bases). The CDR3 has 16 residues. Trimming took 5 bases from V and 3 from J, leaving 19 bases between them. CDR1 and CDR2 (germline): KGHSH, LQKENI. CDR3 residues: CASSSMQGRGDYGYTF. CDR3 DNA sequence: TGTGCCAGCTCATCGATGCAGGGGAGAGGTGACTATGGCTACACCTTC.

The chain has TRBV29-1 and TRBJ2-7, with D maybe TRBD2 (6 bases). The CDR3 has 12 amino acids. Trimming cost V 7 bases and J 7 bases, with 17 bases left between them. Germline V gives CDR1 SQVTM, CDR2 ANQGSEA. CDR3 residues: CSGPGGPLEQYF. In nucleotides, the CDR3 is TGCAGCGGGCCAGGAGGGCCCTTGGAGCAGTACTTC.

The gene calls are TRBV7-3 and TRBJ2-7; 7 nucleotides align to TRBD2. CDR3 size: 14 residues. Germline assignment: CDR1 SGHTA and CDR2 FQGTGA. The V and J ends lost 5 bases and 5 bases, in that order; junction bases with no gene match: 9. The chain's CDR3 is CASSPTGGGDEQYF. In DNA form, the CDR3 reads TGTGCCAGCAGCCCTACGGGGGGAGGGGACGAGCAGTACTTC.

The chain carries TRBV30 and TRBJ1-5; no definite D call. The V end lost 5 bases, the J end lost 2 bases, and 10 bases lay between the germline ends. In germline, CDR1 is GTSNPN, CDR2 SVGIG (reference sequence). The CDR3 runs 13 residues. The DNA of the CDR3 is TGTGCCTGGCAGGTAGATGGCAATCAGCCCCAGCATTTT. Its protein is CAWQVDGNQPQHF.

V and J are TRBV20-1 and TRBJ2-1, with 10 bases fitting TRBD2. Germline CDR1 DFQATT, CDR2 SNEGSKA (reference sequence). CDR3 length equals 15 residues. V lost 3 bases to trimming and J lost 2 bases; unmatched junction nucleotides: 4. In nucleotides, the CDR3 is TGCAGTGCTAGTGATACTAGCGGGGCCTACAATGAGCAGTTCTTC. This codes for CSASDTSGAYNEQFF.

CDR3 region: CASSPGLAAYEQYF. The CDR3 nucleotides read TGTGCCAGCAGTCCCGGACTGGCCGCCTACGAGCAGTACTTC. This chain connects TRBV3-1 (or the pseudogene TRBV3-2) to TRBJ2-7, with a tentative D call TRBD2 (5 bases). The V end lost 6 bases, the J end lost 2 bases, and 14 bases lay between the germline ends. Germline CDR1 and CDR2: LGHDT and YNNKEL (reference sequence). CDR3 length equals 14 residues.

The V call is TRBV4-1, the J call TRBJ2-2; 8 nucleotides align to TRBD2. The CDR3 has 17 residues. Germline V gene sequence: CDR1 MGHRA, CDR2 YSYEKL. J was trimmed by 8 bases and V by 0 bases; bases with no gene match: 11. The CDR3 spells CASSQERSRGGRGELFF. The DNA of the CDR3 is TGCGCCAGCAGCCAAGAGAGGAGTCGGGGGGGCAGGGGGGAGCTGTTTTTT.

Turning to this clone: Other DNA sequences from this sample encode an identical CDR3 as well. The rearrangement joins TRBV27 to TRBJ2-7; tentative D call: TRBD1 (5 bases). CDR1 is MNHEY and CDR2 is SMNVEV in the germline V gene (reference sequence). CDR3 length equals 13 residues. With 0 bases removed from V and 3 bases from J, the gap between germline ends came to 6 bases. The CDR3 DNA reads TGTGCCAGCAGTTTATCCGACAGCTACGAGCAGTACTTC. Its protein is CASSLSDSYEQYF.

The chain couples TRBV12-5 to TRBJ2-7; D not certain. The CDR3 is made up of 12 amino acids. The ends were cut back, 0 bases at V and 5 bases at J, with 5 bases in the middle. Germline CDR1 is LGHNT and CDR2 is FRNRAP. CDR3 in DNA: TGTGCTAGTGGTTTGGTGGCCAACGAGCAGTACTTC. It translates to CASGLVANEQYF.

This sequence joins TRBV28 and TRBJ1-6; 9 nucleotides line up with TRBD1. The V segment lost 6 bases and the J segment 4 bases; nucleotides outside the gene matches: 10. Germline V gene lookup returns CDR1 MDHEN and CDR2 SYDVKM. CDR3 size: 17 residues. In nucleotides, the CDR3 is TGTGCCAGCAGCAAGGGACAGGGTGGCTATTATAATTCACCCCTCCACTTT. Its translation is CASSKGQGGYYNSPLHF. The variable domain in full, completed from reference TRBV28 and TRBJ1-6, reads DVKVTQSSRYLVKRTGEKVFLECVQDMDHENMFWYRQDPGLGLRLIYFSYDVKMKEKGDIPEGYSVSREKKERFSLILESASTNQTSMYLCASSKGQGGYYNSPLHFGNGTRLTVT.

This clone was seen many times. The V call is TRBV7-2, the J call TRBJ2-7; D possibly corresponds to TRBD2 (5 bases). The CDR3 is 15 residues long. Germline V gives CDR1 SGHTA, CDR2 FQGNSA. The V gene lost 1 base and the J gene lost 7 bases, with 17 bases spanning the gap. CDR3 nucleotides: TGTGCCAGCAGCTTAGACGGCCCCCGGGCGGGTGAGCAGTACTTC. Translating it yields CASSLDGPRAGEQYF.

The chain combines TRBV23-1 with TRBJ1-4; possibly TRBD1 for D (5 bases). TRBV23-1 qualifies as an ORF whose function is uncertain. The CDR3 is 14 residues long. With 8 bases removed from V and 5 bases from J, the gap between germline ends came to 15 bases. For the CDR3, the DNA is TGCGCCAGCGGGGCTGGAGAGGCCAATGAAAAACTGTTTTTT. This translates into CASGAGEANEKLFF.

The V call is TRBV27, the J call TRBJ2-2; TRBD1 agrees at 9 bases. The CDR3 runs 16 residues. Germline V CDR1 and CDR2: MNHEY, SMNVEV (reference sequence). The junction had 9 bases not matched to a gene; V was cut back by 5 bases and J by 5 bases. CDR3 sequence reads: CASSTYRDRGTGELFF. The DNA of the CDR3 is TGTGCCAGCAGTACCTACCGCGACAGGGGGACCGGGGAGCTGTTTTTT.

The CDR3 nucleotides read TGTGCCAGCAGCCCTGGGGGGTCCGGCGGCAACTATGGCTACACCTTC. Translating gives CASSPGGSGGNYGYTF. The J gene is TRBJ1-2, the V gene TRBV7-3; TRBD1 might be the D (5 bases). This CDR3 spans 16 amino acids. Germline CDR1 is SGHTA and CDR2 is FQGTGA. V was cut by 5 bases and J by 2 bases, with 18 bases left in between.

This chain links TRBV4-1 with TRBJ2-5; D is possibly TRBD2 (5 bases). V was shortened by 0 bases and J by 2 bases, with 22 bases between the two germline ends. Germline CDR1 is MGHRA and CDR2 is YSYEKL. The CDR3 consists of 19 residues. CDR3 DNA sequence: TGCGCCAGCAGCCAAGATTGGCCACCCCTTGCGAGGGAGCAAGAGACCCAGTACTTC. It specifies CASSQDWPPLAREQETQYF.

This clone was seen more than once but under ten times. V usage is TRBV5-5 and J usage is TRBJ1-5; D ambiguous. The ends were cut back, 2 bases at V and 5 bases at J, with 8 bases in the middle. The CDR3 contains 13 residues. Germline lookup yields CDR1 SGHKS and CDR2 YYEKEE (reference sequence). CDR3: CASSLANDQPQHF. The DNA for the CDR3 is TGTGCCAGCAGCTTAGCCAACGATCAGCCCCAGCATTTT.

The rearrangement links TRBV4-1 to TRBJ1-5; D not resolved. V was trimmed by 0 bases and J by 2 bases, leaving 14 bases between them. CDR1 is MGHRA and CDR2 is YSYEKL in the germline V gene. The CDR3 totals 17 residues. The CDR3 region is CASSQEGGRNGNQPQHF. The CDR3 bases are TGCGCCAGCAGCCAAGAAGGTGGGAGGAATGGCAATCAGCCCCAGCATTTT.

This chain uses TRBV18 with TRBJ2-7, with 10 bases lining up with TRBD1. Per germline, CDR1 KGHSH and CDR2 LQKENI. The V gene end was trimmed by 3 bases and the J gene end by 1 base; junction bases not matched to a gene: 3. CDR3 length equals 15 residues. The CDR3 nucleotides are TGTGCCAGCTCACCCCCGGGACAGGGGTCCTACGAGCAGTACTTC. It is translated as CASSPPGQGSYEQYF.